This TCR beta chain was sequenced in a study of T cells in Graves' hyperthyroidism and ophthalmopathy. Broader study findings: Separating ophthalmopathy from stable hyperthyroidism was achieved by a 13 V-J model.

As for this clonotype: What it recognizes is unknown.

It was 8 to 10 ml of fresh peripheral blood that supplied the PBMCs. TCR beta CDR3 region amplification was performed from RNA transcripts. Initially, a first-round RT-PCR of the TCR CDR3 employed the HTBI primer set. MiXCR, run by TCRdb on the multiplex PCR reads, gives a single entry per CDR3 protein. The sample comprises 400,000 or so distinct CDR3 sequences, around 13% of which are singletons, and about 18% rests with the top ten. Input material: blood. The TCR sequence derives from a woman aged 30 to 39 with Graves' ophthalmopathy.

The CDR3 region has the DNA TGTGCCAGCAGCTCCCTTACAGGGTACACAGATACGCAGTATTTT. The encoded protein is CASSSLTGYTDTQYF. This chain links TRBV9 with TRBJ2-3, with D possibly being TRBD1 (6 bases). Germline V gives CDR1 SGDLS, CDR2 YYNGEE. With 4 bases removed from V and 2 bases from J, the gap between germline ends came to 14 bases. This CDR3 is built from 15 residues.